This T cell receptor beta chain was recovered during a study of T cell responses to AZD1222 COVID-19 vaccine (dated by TCRdb to the early 2020s). With regard to the full study: Because spike-specific TCR depth and breadth did not differ between the two schedules, AZD1222 recipients who got a second dose at roughly 4 weeks were pooled with those who got a second dose at roughly 12 weeks. A total of 230 to 250 trial participants underwent TCR sequencing, of whom about 210 had received two doses of AZD1222 and some 25 had received two doses of the MenACWY control vaccine. Trial participants were enrolled into age subgroups of 18-55, 56-69 and 70-plus years, which contained approximately 150, 30 and 60 TCR-sequenced participants, respectively.

The CDR3 regions of human TCRbeta chains were analyzed by immunosequencing. On the study's bioinformatics: TCRs in the repertoires were matched against a reference library of SARS-CoV-2-specific TCRs that had been generated with the MIRA antigen-specificity platform. Breadth was defined as the fraction of unique TCRs that were SARS-CoV-2-associated, and depth was defined as the fraction of total T cells that were SARS-CoV-2-associated. Using the MIRA data, each spike-specific TCR was mapped to the spike region that the TCR reacts to and placed in a CD4 or CD8 class. Log10-transformed breadth and depth values were compared by one-way ANOVA with Sidak's multiple comparisons tests. TCRdb provides this immuneACCESS table in a form limited to in-frame rearrangements. Some clones are lacking; in checked studies, under half of them reflect an unresolved V gene, and why the rest are absent is not known. For V, J and clone size, that table is used; D and trimming come from the DNA. The sample table shows some 190,000 clones, and 85% to 90% are seen once. Roughly 6.9% of the sample lies in the top ten.

Broader findings and caveats from the paper: Because no samples from the day 14 peak response were available, repertoires could be characterized only after the peak T cell response. In the small 56-69-year group, the increase in depth fell short of significance, most likely because of low power. Most participants were white British and females outnumbered males, and the authors suggested that clonal diversity may have been underestimated. Conclusions about previously exposed vaccinees are limited because only a handful of AZD1222 recipients were SARS-CoV-2 seropositive at baseline. After two AZD1222 doses, spike-specific TCR breadth and depth were significantly higher than at day 0 and than in MenACWY recipients. Reportedly, almost half of the unique spike-specific TCRs recognized epitopes lying outside the regions that are mutated in the B.1.351 and B.1.1.7 variants. CD4 TCRs associated with the vaccine covered the entire spike protein, and the dominant responses were in regions 160-218 and 743-854.

Taken with the paper, the label for time point translates to: baseline before first vaccination. The vaccinee samples were drawn from two UK trials, COV001 and COV002, one of which was a single-blind randomized controlled phase 2/3 trial testing AZD1222 (ChAdOx1 nCoV-19) in healthy adults. Trial participant PBMC samples were collected at day 0 and day 28 after the second dose for TCRbeta chain sequencing. Including the terminal cysteine and phenylalanine, the CDR3 comprises 13 residues. The sequence is cut down to CDR3 DNA, 39 bases in frame from base 1. V is cut by 2 bases and J by 7 bases, and the space between the germline ends is 12 bases. CDR1 and CDR2, per the germline V gene (reference sequence), are GTSNPN and SVGIG. As to this clone: This receptor's antigen is unknown. Per-base quality was not reported, and no clone a single base away is much larger than it.

The rearrangement joined TRBV30 to TRBJ1-5; perhaps TRBD1 is the D gene, with 5 bases matching. The source is an adult in good health. The sample consisted of peripheral blood, taken on day 0 of AZD1222 vaccination. Read as DNA, the sequence is TGTGCCTGGAGTCCGGGGCCGGGGCAGCCCCAGCATTTT. It specifies CAWSPGPGQPQHF.